The clone carrying this TCR beta chain was recorded once. Its antigen is not known. The data originate from a study of T cell responses to AZD1222 COVID-19 vaccine. Study-wide results and limits: At baseline, seropositivity was found in only six or seven AZD1222 recipients.

Clones were sequenced by immunoSEQ multiplex PCR, and TCRdb holds only the in-frame ones, with some missing. The sample has approximately 150,000 clones, 90% to 95% seen once. Sample: peripheral blood, taken 28 days after the second AZD1222 dose. The source is an adult who received the AZD1222 COVID-19 vaccine.

CDR3 in DNA: TGTGCCATCAGTGAGTCCCCTTTCTACGAGCAGTACTTC. It codes for CAISESPFYEQYF. The chain joins TRBV10-3 to TRBJ2-7; D remains unclear. The CDR3 is 13 amino acids. Germline CDR1 and CDR2: ENHRY and SYGVKD. The germline V and J ends were trimmed by 0 bases and 3 bases, with 6 bases remaining between them.